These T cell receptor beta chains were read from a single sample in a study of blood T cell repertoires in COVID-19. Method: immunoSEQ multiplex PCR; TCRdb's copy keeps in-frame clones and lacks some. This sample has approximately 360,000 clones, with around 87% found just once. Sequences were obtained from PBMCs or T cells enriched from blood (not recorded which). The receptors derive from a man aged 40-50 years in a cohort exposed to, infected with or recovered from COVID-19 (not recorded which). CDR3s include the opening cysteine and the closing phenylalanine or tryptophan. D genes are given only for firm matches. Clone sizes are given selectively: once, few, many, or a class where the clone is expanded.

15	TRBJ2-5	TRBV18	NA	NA	TGTGCCAGCTCACCACCATCAGGGTTCCCAGAGACCCAGTACTTC	CASSPPSGFPETQYF
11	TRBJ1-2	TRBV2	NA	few	TGTGCCAGCAGACCCAGGGATGGCTACACCTTC	CASRPRDGYTF
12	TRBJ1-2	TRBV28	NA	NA	TGTGCCAGCAGTCCCGGGGGAAATGGCTACACCTTC	CASSPGGNGYTF
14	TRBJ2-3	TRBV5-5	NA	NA	TGTGCCAGCAGCCGAGGAGGGGCCCCGGATACGCAGTATTTT	CASSRGGAPDTQYF
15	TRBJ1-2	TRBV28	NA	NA	TGTGCCAGCAGTTTACCCTGGGCCTTAAACTATGGCTACACCTTC	CASSLPWALNYGYTF
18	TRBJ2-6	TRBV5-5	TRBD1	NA	TGTGCCAGCAGCCCTCGTGGGACAGGGGCCTCTGGGGCCAACGTCCTGACTTTC	CASSPRGTGASGANVLTF
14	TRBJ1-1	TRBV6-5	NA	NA	TGTGCCAGCAATAGCATCTTTAGGAACACTGAAGCTTTCTTT	CASNSIFRNTEAFF
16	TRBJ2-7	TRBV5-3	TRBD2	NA	TGTGCCAGAAGCCCTGTCTGGAGGGAGGGCCCTCACGAGCAGTACTTC	CARSPVWREGPHEQYF
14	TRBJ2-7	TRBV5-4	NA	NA	TGTGCCAGCAGCTTTGCTAGCGAATTCTACGAGCAGTACTTC	CASSFASEFYEQYF
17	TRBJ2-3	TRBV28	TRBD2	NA	TGTGCCAGCAGCTCCCCGGGACTAGGGAGGGGCACAGATACGCAGTATTTT	CASSSPGLGRGTDTQYF
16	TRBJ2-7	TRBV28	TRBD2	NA	TGTGCCAGCAGTCCACTAGGACTAGCGGACTCCTACGAGCAGTACTTC	CASSPLGLADSYEQYF
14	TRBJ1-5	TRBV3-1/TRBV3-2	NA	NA	TGTGCCAGCAGCCTCGGGACGGGAGATCAGCCCCAGCATTTT	CASSLGTGDQPQHF
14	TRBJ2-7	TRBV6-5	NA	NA	TGTGCCAGCAGTCCTCGGTTTAGGGGATACGAGCAGTACTTC	CASSPRFRGYEQYF
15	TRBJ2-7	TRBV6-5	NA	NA	TGTGCCAGCAGACTACTTACAGGTCAATCCTACGAGCAGTACTTC	CASRLLTGQSYEQYF
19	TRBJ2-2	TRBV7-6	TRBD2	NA	TGTGCCAGCAGCTTAGGGGGACTAGCGGGAGGACCGCGCACCGGGGAGCTGTTTTTT	CASSLGGLAGGPRTGELFF
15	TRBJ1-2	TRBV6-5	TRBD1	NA	TGTGCCAGCAGCCTAATTGGGGACAGGGTAAATGGCTACACCTTC	CASSLIGDRVNGYTF
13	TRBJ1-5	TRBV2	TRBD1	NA	TGTGCCAGCATGGGACAGGGGGAACAGCCCCAGCATTTT	CASMGQGEQPQHF
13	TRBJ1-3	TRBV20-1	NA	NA	TGCAGTGCTAGTTACCAGGGGGGAAACACCATATATTTT	CSASYQGGNTIYF
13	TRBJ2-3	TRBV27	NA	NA	TGTGCCAGCAGTCTAATTGGAGGAGATACGCAGTATTTT	CASSLIGGDTQYF
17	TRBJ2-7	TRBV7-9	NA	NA	TGTGCCAGCAGCCTGACTTACGGGGGACGTAGCTCCTACGAGCAGTACTTC	CASSLTYGGRSSYEQYF
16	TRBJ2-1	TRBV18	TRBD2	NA	TGTGCCAGCTCACCAAGGGGACTAGCGGGGGGTAATGAGCAGTTCTTC	CASSPRGLAGGNEQFF
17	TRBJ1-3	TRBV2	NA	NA	TGTGCCAGCAGTGTCCAGGACAGCCGCTACTCTGGAAACACCATATATTTT	CASSVQDSRYSGNTIYF
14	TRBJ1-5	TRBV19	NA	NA	TGTGCCAGCGGAGGAGGCAGAACGAATCAGCCCCAGCATTTT	CASGGGRTNQPQHF
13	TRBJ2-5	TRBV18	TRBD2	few	TGTGCCAGTTTTAGCGGGAGTACAGAGACCCAGTACTTC	CASFSGSTETQYF
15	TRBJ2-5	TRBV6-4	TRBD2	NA	TGTGCCAGCAGTCCAACGGGGACTAGCGAAGAGACCCAGTACTTC	CASSPTGTSEETQYF
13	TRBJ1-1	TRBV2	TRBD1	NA	TGTGCCAGCGGAGAACAGGGGAGCGCTGAAGCTTTCTTT	CASGEQGSAEAFF
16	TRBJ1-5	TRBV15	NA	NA	TGTGCCACCAGCAGAGATGATGGCAGGGGTACTCAGCCCCAGCATTTT	CATSRDDGRGTQPQHF
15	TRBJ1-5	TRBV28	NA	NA	TGTGCCAGCAGTTTACGACAGGCAAATCATCAGCCCCAGCATTTT	CASSLRQANHQPQHF
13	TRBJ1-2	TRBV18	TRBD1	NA	TGTGCCAGCTCACCCCGGGACAGGGATGGCTACACCTTC	CASSPRDRDGYTF
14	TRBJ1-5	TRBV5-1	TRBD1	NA	TGCGCCAGCAGCCCACAGGGGGGGTTTCAGCCCCAGCATTTT	CASSPQGGFQPQHF
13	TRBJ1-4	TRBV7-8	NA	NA	TGTGCCAGCAAGACAGCGACGGGTGAAAAACTGTTTTTT	CASKTATGEKLFF
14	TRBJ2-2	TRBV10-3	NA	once	TGTGCCATCAGTGGACAGGTACTTCCCGGGGAGCTGTTTTTT	CAISGQVLPGELFF
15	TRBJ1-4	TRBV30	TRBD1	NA	TGTGCCGGAAGACAGGGGGGAAATCATAATGAAAAACTGTTTTTT	CAGRQGGNHNEKLFF
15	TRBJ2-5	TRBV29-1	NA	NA	TGCAGCGTTACCAGGGGAAGTCCCCAGACAGAGACCCAGTACTTC	CSVTRGSPQTETQYF
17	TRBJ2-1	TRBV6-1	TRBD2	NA	TGTGCCAGCAGTGAGCGCGGGAGTAAGTCGAGTTGGAATGAGCAGTTCTTC	CASSERGSKSSWNEQFF
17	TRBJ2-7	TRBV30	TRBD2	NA	TGTGCCTGGAGTGTAGAGCGGACTAGCGGGAGTAAGAACGAGCAGTACTTC	CAWSVERTSGSKNEQYF